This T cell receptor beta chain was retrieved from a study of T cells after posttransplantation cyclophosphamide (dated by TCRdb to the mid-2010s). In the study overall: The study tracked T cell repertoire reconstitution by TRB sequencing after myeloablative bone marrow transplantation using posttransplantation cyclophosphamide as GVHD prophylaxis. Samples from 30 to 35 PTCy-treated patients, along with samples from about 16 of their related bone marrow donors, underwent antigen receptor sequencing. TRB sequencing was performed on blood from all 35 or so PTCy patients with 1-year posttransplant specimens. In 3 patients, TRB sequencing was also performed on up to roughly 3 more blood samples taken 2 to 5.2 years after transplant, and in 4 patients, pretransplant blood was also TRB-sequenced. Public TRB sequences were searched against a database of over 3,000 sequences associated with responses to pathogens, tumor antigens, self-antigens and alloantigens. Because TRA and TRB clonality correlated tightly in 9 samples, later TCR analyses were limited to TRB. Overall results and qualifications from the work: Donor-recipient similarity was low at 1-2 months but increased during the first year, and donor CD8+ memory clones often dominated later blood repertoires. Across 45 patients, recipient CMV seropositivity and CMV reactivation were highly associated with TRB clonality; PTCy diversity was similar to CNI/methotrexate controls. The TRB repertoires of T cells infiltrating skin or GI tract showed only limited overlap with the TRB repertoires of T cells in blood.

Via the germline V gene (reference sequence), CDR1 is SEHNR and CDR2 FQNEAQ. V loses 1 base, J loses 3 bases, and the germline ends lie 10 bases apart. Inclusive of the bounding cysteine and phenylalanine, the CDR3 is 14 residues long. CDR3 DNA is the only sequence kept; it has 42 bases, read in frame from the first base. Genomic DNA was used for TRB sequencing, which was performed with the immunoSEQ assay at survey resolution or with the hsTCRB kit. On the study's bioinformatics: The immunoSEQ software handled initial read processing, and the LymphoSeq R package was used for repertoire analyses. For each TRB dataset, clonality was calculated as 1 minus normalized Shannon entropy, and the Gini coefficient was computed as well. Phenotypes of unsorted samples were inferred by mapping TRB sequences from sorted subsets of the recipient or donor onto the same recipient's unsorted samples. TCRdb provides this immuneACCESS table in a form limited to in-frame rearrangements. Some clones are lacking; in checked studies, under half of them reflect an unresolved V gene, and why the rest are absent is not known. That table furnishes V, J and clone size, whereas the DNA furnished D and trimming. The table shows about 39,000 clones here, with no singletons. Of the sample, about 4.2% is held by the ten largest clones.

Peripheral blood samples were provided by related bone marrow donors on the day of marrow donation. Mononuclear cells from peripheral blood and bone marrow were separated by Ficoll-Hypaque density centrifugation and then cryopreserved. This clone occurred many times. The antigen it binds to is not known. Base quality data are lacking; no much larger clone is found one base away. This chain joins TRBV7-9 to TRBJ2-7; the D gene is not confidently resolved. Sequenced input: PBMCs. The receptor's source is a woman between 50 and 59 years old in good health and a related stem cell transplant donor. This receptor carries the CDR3 CASSLDRGYYEQYF. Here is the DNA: TGTGCCAGCAGCTTAGATCGCGGCTACTACGAGCAGTACTTC. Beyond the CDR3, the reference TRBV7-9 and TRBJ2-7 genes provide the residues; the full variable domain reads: DTGVSQNPRHKITKRGQNVTFRCDPISEHNRLYWYRQTLGQGPEFLTYFQNEAQLEKSRLLSDRFSAERPKGSFSTLEIQRTEQGDSAMYLCASSLDRGYYEQYFGPGTRLTVT.